The 20 T cell receptor beta chains reported below all come from one sample, sequenced in a study of control samples from healthy donors and cancer patients. Assay: immunoSEQ multiplex PCR; the TCRdb copy retains only in-frame clones and omits some. Among 78,000 or so clones, approximately 90% were seen once, and the ten largest hold around 5.7%. Material for sequencing was blood. The receptors were gathered from a woman aged 50 to 65 in good health.

This rearrangement joins TRBV2 to TRBJ2-7; 8 bases fit TRBD2. Losses at the gene ends were 11 bases for V and 3 bases for J; bases not matched to a gene: 9. This CDR3 is 13 amino acids long. Germline CDR1 reads SNHLY; CDR2 reads FYNNEI. CDR3 protein: CAGRSGGYYEQYF. The CDR3 bases are TGTGCCGGTCGGAGCGGGGGTTACTACGAGCAGTACTTC.

The chain uses TRBV27 and TRBJ1-5; 10 bases line up with TRBD1. This CDR3 comprises 16 residues. Germline V gene sequence: CDR1 MNHEY, CDR2 SMNVEV (reference sequence). Germline trimming cut 5 bases from V and 7 bases from J; bases unmatched to any gene: 11. In DNA, the CDR3 is TGTGCCAGCAGTCCCGATTGGACAGGGGGACGACAGCCCCAGCATTTT. Residues: CASSPDWTGGRQPQHF.

The chain combines TRBV18 with TRBJ1-2, with D uncertain. CDR1 KGHSH and CDR2 LQKENI come from the germline V gene. The CDR3 totals 15 residues. V was pared by 0 bases and J by 7 bases, with 15 bases between. CDR3 nucleotide sequence: TGTGCCAGCTCACCACCGGCTGCGTCCCTGGGTGGCTACACCTTC. Protein: CASSPPAASLGGYTF.

The chain couples TRBV7-6 to TRBJ1-4; D perhaps matches TRBD1 (6 bases). The CDR3 length is 13 residues. Germline CDR1 and CDR2: SGHVS and FNYEAQ. V lost 6 bases and J lost 4, with 9 bases in between. CDR3 nucleotides: TGTGCCAGCAGTCGGGACATTAATGAAAAACTGTTTTTT. This sequence encodes CASSRDINEKLFF.

This clone was picked up one time. CDR3 nucleotides: TGTGCCAGCAGCTTTATTAGCGGGGGTAACTACGAGCAGTACTTC. Its protein product is CASSFISGGNYEQYF. The V gene is TRBV5-8, the J gene TRBJ2-7; 9 bases align to TRBD2. From germline, CDR1 is SGHTS and CDR2 YDEGEE. CDR3 size: 15 residues. J was trimmed by 3 bases and V by 2 bases; bases with no gene match: 6.

The chain uses TRBV6-4 and TRBJ1-1; 7 bases agree with TRBD1. The length of the CDR3 is 14 residues. Germline V gene lookup returns CDR1 MRHNA and CDR2 SNTAGT. With 4 bases clipped from V and 2 bases from J, the junction kept 4 bases outside the gene matches. CDR3 protein: CASSAGTANTEAFF. The CDR3 DNA sequence: TGTGCCAGCAGTGCAGGGACAGCCAACACTGAAGCTTTCTTT.

CDR3 DNA: TGTGCCAGCAGCGTAGATCAGGGGAGGAACACCATATATTTT. Translation gives CASSVDQGRNTIYF. V is TRBV9 and J is TRBJ1-3; a possible D gene is TRBD1 (6 bases). CDR1 is SGDLS, CDR2 YYNGEE, per germline. CDR3 length: 14 residues. Trimming shortened V by 0 bases and J by 7 bases, and 11 bases separated the two germline ends.

The CDR3, as DNA: TGTGCCACCGGGTCATTAGACGAGCAGTACTTC. Residues: CATGSLDEQYF. The chain recombines TRBV3-1 (or the pseudogene TRBV3-2) with TRBJ2-7; D unclear. CDR3 size: 11 residues. V was cut by 10 bases and J by 5 bases, with 12 bases left in between. Germline CDR1 reads LGHDT; CDR2 reads YNNKEL (reference sequence).

Remarks on this clone: At one end the junction does not follow the germline gene, possibly because of a read error. Different DNA sequences within this sample yield the same CDR3. The chain employs TRBV27 and TRBJ1-4; tentatively, D is TRBD1 (5 bases). Germline-derived CDR1 and CDR2 are MNHEY and SMNVEV (reference sequence). This CDR3 has 16 residues. The CDR3 spells CASSSWGGTGNEKLFF. For the CDR3, the DNA is TGTGCCAGCAGTTCTTGGGGAGGGACTGGGAATGAAAAACTATTTTTT. The full variable domain, completed using reference TRBV27 and TRBJ1-4, is EAQVTQNPRYLITVTGKKLTVTCSQNMNHEYMSWYRQDPGLGLRQIYYSMNVEVTDKGDVPEGYKVSRKEKRNFPLILESPSPNQTSLYFCASSSWGGTGNEKLFFGSGTQLSVL.

The chain uses TRBV27 and TRBJ2-7, with D unresolved. This CDR3 has 13 amino acids. Germline CDR1 and CDR2: MNHEY and SMNVEV (reference sequence). With 0 bases removed from V and 2 bases from J, the gap between germline ends came to 5 bases. As DNA, the CDR3 is TGTGCCAGCAGTTTATCTTCCACCTACGAGCAGTACTTC. It translates to CASSLSSTYEQYF.

V usage is TRBV29-1 and J usage is TRBJ1-5; possible D gene TRBD1, 6 bases. Trimming left V 6 bases short and J 4 bases short, with 13 bases between. Germline assignment: CDR1 SQVTM and CDR2 ANQGSEA. This CDR3 region has 13 residues. The CDR3 DNA reads as TGCAGCGTCAGGGGAAGTGGGAATCAGCCCCAGCATTTT. The encoded protein is CSVRGSGNQPQHF. Combining the CDR3 with reference TRBV29-1 and TRBJ1-5 gives the whole variable domain SAVISQKPSRDICQRGTSLTIQCQVDSQVTMMFWYRQQPGQSLTLIATANQGSEATYESGFVIDKFPISRPNLTFSTLTVSNMSPEDSSIYLCSVRGSGNQPQHFGDGTRLSIL.

Here the CDR3 DNA reads TGTGCCAGCACCCCGACAGGGAGCCCCTACGAGCAGTACTTC. Translation: CASTPTGSPYEQYF. J is TRBJ2-7 and V is TRBV6-5; 7 bases are a match to TRBD1. Looked up from germline, CDR1 is MNHEY and CDR2 is SVGAGI. V was pared by 7 bases and J by 2 bases, with 8 bases of the junction left unmatched. CDR3 size: 14 residues.

This clone was counted a single time. The chain has TRBV19 and TRBJ1-5; no definite D call. Germline V lookup: CDR1 LNHDA, CDR2 SQIVND (reference sequence). Trimming left V 0 bases short and J 0 bases short, with 12 bases between. The CDR3 spans 17 residues. The CDR3 DNA sequence: TGTGCCAGTAGTATAGATGTGCGTAGGGATAGCAATCAGCCCCAGCATTTT. The encoded protein is CASSIDVRRDSNQPQHF.

Details on this clone: The sample contains more than one DNA sequence encoding this CDR3. The chain carries TRBV5-1 and TRBJ2-3; D remains unclear. The CDR3 contains 11 residues. Germline V lookup: CDR1 SGHRS, CDR2 YFSETQ. The V end lost 2 bases, the J end lost 6 bases, and 4 bases lay between the germline ends. CDR3 in amino acids: CASSLGDTQYF. CDR3 DNA sequence: TGCGCCAGCAGCTTAGGGGATACGCAGTATTTT.

This clone was seen more than once but under ten times. The chain recombines TRBV9 with TRBJ1-1; possible D gene TRBD1, 6 bases. The CDR3 covers 17 residues. The ends were cut back, 3 bases at V and 3 bases at J, with 21 bases in the middle. Germline assignment: CDR1 SGDLS and CDR2 YYNGEE. The CDR3: CASSASWGLQGHTEAFF. CDR3 DNA: TGTGCCAGCAGCGCCTCATGGGGGTTACAGGGCCACACTGAAGCTTTCTTT. Variable domain in full (rest from reference TRBV9 and TRBJ1-1): DSGVTQTPKHLITATGQRVTLRCSPRSGDLSVYWYQQSLDQGLQFLIQYYNGEERAKGNILERFSAQQFPDLHSELNLSSLELGDSALYFCASSASWGLQGHTEAFFGQGTRLTVV.

The chain is built from TRBV5-1 and TRBJ1-5, with D hard to call. Trimming shortened V by 2 bases and J by 4 bases, and 7 bases separated the two germline ends. Germline loops: CDR1 SGHRS, CDR2 YFSETQ. This CDR3 is built from 13 residues. CDR3 region: CASSFDWNQPQHF. CDR3 nucleotide sequence: TGCGCCAGCAGCTTCGATTGGAATCAGCCCCAGCATTTT.

This clone was observed once. The rearrangement joins TRBV5-5 to TRBJ1-1; 9 nucleotides align to TRBD1. Germline CDR1 SGHKS, CDR2 YYEKEE (reference sequence). CDR3 length: 16 residues. The J segment lost 5 bases and the V segment lost 4 bases, leaving 12 bases of the junction unmatched. In nucleotides, the CDR3 is TGTGCCAGCAGCCCCCGGGACAGGGTAAGAGGGACTGAAGCTTTCTTT. Translation: CASSPRDRVRGTEAFF.

The CDR3, as DNA: TGTGCCAGCACCACTGGTAGCAATCAGCCCCAGCATTTT. It is translated as CASTTGSNQPQHF. The chain carries TRBV12-3 or TRBV12-4 and TRBJ1-5; D gene ambiguous. Trimming took off 7 bases at V and 0 bases at J, with 7 bases between the two ends. The length of the CDR3 is 13 residues.

This sequence joins TRBV2 and TRBJ2-3; a possible D gene is TRBD2 (6 bases). CDR3 length equals 15 residues. With 4 bases removed from V and 2 bases from J, the gap between germline ends came to 13 bases. The germline CDR1 and CDR2 sequences are SNHLY and FYNNEI. The DNA of the CDR3 is TGTGCCAGCAGTGCTCCCGGGGGAACCACAGATACGCAGTATTTT. Encoded protein: CASSAPGGTTDTQYF. Filled out from reference TRBV2 and TRBJ2-3, the complete variable domain reads EPEVTQTPSHQVTQMGQEVILRCVPISNHLYFYWYRQILGQKVEFLVSFYNNEISEKSEIFDDQFSVERPDGSNFTLKIRSTKLEDSAMYFCASSAPGGTTDTQYFGPGTRLTVL.

The chain uses TRBV7-2 and TRBJ1-2; 7 bases match TRBD1. Germline-derived CDR1 and CDR2 are SGHTA and FQGNSA. V gave up 6 bases and J gave up 7 bases; unmatched junction bases: 11. The CDR3 contains 14 residues. The CDR3 protein is CASRNDGGGTGYTF. For the CDR3, the DNA is TGTGCCAGCAGAAACGATGGAGGGGGCACTGGCTACACCTTC.